This T cell receptor beta chain stems from a study of blood T cell repertoires in COVID-19 (dated by TCRdb to the early 2020s). Background on the whole study: Samples covering the acute and convalescent phases of COVID-19 were provided by collaborators in the United States, Italy and Spain. The prospective study material was composed of cDNA or gDNA derived from T cells, B-cell-depleted T cells, or PBMCs. The dataset comprised deeply sampled blood TCRbeta repertoires from subjects exposed to, actively infected with, or recovered from COVID-19. The repertoires were released in a freely available public database meant as a resource for research on the immune response to SARS-CoV-2. Samples came from the ongoing ImmuneRACE study (first 160 participants) plus 1,254 subjects from 6 global collaborators. A de-identified subject ID, COVID-19 status, age in years and sex were almost always included in the sample metadata. Where HLA class I and class II types were available, the types were taken from metadata supplied by the sample provider, not from assay-based typing. The research as a whole found: How much clinical and demographic metadata was included differed by source and by participant, and the metadata was provided uncurated.

Samples from volunteer blood donors who had recovered from COVID-19 were contributed by a second Seattle source. Whole blood was collected in K2EDTA tubes by collaborating institutions according to the institutions' own protocols. Collaborator samples were shipped for TCRbeta analysis as frozen whole blood, isolated PBMCs, or DNA extracted from either sample type. On this clone: The target of this receptor is not known. No base quality values were provided; no much bigger clone lies one nucleotide off.

TCRbeta CDR3 regions were amplified from genomic DNA by means of the immunoSEQ Assay, a bias-controlled multiplex PCR. The study's own analysis went as follows. Nucleated cell counts per sample were estimated from amplification of reference gene primers within the assay. Sequence reads were collapsed and filtered to measure the absolute abundance of every unique TCRbeta CDR3 rearrangement. For each sample, productive Simpson clonality was calculated by taking the square root of Simpson's diversity index across productive rearrangements. TCRdb limited this immuneACCESS table to in-frame rearrangements with V and J called. A share of clones is missing; checked studies link under half to unresolved V genes, and the rest is unexplained. That table is the source of V, J and clone size, and D and trimming were worked out from the DNA. The sample table shows about 260,000 clones, and 80% to 90% are seen once. The ten most abundant clones make up approximately 1.5% of the sample.

Material: peripheral blood. The receptor's source is a woman aged 40 to 55 who had recovered from COVID-19.

The CDR3 in this case is CASSQGAGAPYEQYF. The bases are TGTGCCAGCAGCCAAGGAGCGGGGGCCCCCTACGAGCAGTACTTC. The V and J genes are TRBV3-1 (or the pseudogene TRBV3-2) and TRBJ2-7; 8 bases in the middle match TRBD2. The V end gives up 1 base and the J end 2 bases, leaving 4 bases in the junction not matched to a gene. The CDR3 measures 15 amino acids from cysteine to phenylalanine. The retained sequence is limited to the CDR3, 45 bases, with the frame set at the first base. According to the germline V gene (reference sequence), CDR1 reads LGHDT and CDR2 reads YNNKEL.